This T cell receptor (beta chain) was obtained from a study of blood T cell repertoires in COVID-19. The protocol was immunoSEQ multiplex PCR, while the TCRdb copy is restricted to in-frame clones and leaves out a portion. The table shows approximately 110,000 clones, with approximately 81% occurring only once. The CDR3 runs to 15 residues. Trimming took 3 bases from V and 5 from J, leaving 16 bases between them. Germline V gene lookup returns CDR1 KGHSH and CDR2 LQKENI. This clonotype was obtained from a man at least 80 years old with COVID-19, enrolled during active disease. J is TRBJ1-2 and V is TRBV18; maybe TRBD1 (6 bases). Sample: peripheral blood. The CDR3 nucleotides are TGTGCCAGCTCACCGGGTACAGGGAATGGGTATGGCTACACCTTC. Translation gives CASSPGTGNGYGYTF.